A selection of T cell receptor beta chains follows, all from one sample in a study of shared clonotypes between healthy human individuals. The assay was immunoSEQ multiplex PCR, and TCRdb's table has in-frame clones only and misses some. The repertoire has 2 million to 2.5 million clones, roughly 96% of them found once; the top ten carry approximately 0.13%. What was sequenced was naive CD4+ T cells sorted from blood. These TCRs come from a man aged 18 to 35 in good health. Both conserved end residues are part of each CDR3.

v_call: TRBV7-9
cdr3_aa: CASSLEGWNSPLHF

v_call: TRBV28
cdr3_aa: CASSFPSLSGNYGYTF

v_call: TRBV10-3
cdr3_aa: CAINEDRNQPQHF

v_call: TRBV2
cdr3_aa: CAGRDGGTTEQYF

v_call: TRBV10-1
cdr3_aa: CASSESRQGADTQYF

v_call: TRBV28
cdr3_aa: CASSLRTGLAETQYF

v_call: TRBV6-6
cdr3_aa: CASSSQGLNEKLFF

v_call: TRBV6-5
cdr3_aa: CASSYLRVGTGELFF

v_call: TRBV29-1
cdr3_aa: CSGTGASGMETQYF

v_call: TRBV9
cdr3_aa: CASSPRRQGLYGYTF

v_call: TRBV27
cdr3_aa: CANLGQGAGEAFF

v_call: TRBV29-1
cdr3_aa: CSVETWTGAKNTEAFF

v_call: TRBV2
cdr3_aa: CASDSSGAQYF

v_call: TRBV27
cdr3_aa: CASSTIGTGVYGTGELFF

v_call: TRBV11-2
cdr3_aa: CASSQQGSTGELFF

v_call: TRBV6-5
cdr3_aa: CASSYSRRNYEQYF

v_call: TRBV18
cdr3_aa: CASSPPLGRETQYF

v_call: TRBV11-2
cdr3_aa: CASSPTRGSSYNSPLHF

v_call: TRBV9
cdr3_aa: CASSVAAGFTDTQYF

v_call: TRBV7-3
cdr3_aa: CASSLGGKASYEQYF

v_call: TRBV6-1
cdr3_aa: CASSPKGDQPQHF

v_call: TRBV10-3
cdr3_aa: CATEPGLAVFRELFF

v_call: TRBV18
cdr3_aa: CASSLTSGMTGELFF

v_call: TRBV6-1
cdr3_aa: CAISLDSTYEQYF

v_call: TRBV18
cdr3_aa: CASSPSWDLILAKNIQYF

v_call: TRBV18
cdr3_aa: CASSPIGTGTEAFF

v_call: TRBV6-1
cdr3_aa: CASSEATREKLFF

v_call: TRBV7-9
cdr3_aa: CASSLVAGADTDTQYF

v_call: TRBV7-2
cdr3_aa: CASSPGQGGVGSPLHF

v_call: TRBV10-1
cdr3_aa: CASSPDEYEQYF

v_call: TRBV5-4
cdr3_aa: CASSFGTVAYEQYF

v_call: TRBV2
cdr3_aa: CASSVERVRTDTQYF

v_call: TRBV7-2
cdr3_aa: CASSPDRVAWETQYF

v_call: TRBV4-1
cdr3_aa: CASSHLWTSGTGELFF

v_call: TRBV10-3
cdr3_aa: CAISDTAGRSTDTQYF

v_call: TRBV4-1
cdr3_aa: CASSQLGQGRIEQYF

v_call: TRBV10-3
cdr3_aa: CAISAPGQGAFEQYF

v_call: TRBV6-5
cdr3_aa: CASKTGEGYGYTF

v_call: TRBV5-1
cdr3_aa: CASSFTDRGSGNTIYF

v_call: TRBV2
cdr3_aa: CASRRDGATNSPLHF

v_call: TRBV28
cdr3_aa: CASSLSGETTNEKLFF

v_call: TRBV7-8
cdr3_aa: CASSLEQGTDTQYF